A single sample is the source of the 10 T cell receptor beta chains below, sequenced in a study of cytomegalovirus exposure and HLA in healthy donors. 60 Vbeta and 13 Jbeta primers were used in PCR. This table comes from immunoSEQ multiplex PCR, and its TCRdb copy is limited to in-frame clones, with some not included. The sample contains some 90,000 clones, approximately 79% of which appear only once. Input material: PBMCs. These receptor sequences come from a man under 40 in good health and CMV-seronegative.

The gene calls are TRBV6-5 and TRBJ2-3; 7 bases agree with TRBD2. The CDR3 has 15 residues. The V gene end was trimmed by 1 base and the J gene end by 3 bases; junction bases not matched to a gene: 4. Germline V gene data show CDR1 as MNHEY and CDR2 as SVGAGI. This CDR3 reads CASSYWGGGTDTQYF. The CDR3 DNA reads TGTGCCAGCAGTTACTGGGGCGGGGGTACAGATACGCAGTATTTT.

The chain employs TRBV18 and TRBJ1-4; unclear D gene. Germline V gives CDR1 KGHSH, CDR2 LQKENI. V was trimmed by 4 bases and J by 7 bases, leaving 13 bases between them. CDR3 length: 14 residues. The CDR3 coding sequence is TGTGCCAGCTCACGTGGCCGTGGAGGTGAAAAACTGTTTTTT. It yields the protein CASSRGRGGEKLFF.

V gene TRBV25-1 combines with J gene TRBJ1-5; D possibly corresponds to TRBD1 (5 bases). The CDR3 totals 16 residues. Germline assignment: CDR1 MGHDK and CDR2 SYGVNS. V gave up 3 bases and J gave up 0 bases, with 12 bases separating them. In DNA form, the CDR3 reads TGTGCCAGCAGTGAGGAGGGGCGGGATAGCAATCAGCCCCAGCATTTT. Residues: CASSEEGRDSNQPQHF.

Here the CDR3 DNA reads TGCGCCAGCAGCCAAGAGGACAGGGACTCTGGAAACACCATATATTTT. Its protein is CASSQEDRDSGNTIYF. The chain uses TRBV4-1 and TRBJ1-3; 8 positions match TRBD1. Trimming removed 0 bases from V and 0 bases from J; junction bases left unmatched: 1. CDR1 MGHRA and CDR2 YSYEKL come from the germline V gene. This CDR3 region has 16 residues.

The genes are TRBV14 and TRBJ2-1, with 8 nucleotides matching TRBD2. With 1 base clipped from V and 7 bases from J, the junction kept 9 bases outside the gene matches. Germline loops: CDR1 SGHDN, CDR2 FVKESK. The CDR3 totals 16 residues. The DNA for the CDR3 is TGTGCCAGCAGCCAAGCTGGTAGCGGGGATTGGAATGAGCAGTTCTTC. It specifies CASSQAGSGDWNEQFF.

The gene calls are TRBV5-4 and TRBJ2-7; TRBD1 might be the D (6 bases). The V gene's germline CDR1 is SGHNT and CDR2 YYREEE (reference sequence). The ends were cut back, 10 bases at V and 4 bases at J, with 15 bases in the middle. CDR3 length: 12 residues. The CDR3 loop reads CAFEGDAYEQYF. The CDR3, as DNA: TGTGCCTTCGAGGGGGACGCTTACGAGCAGTACTTC. The variable domain in full, completed from reference TRBV5-4 and TRBJ2-7, reads ETGVTQSPTHLIKTRGQQVTLRCSSQSGHNTVSWYQQALGQGPQFIFQYYREEENGRGNFPPRFSGLQFPNYSSELNVNALELDDSALYLCAFEGDAYEQYFGPGTRLTVT.

The V and J genes are TRBV5-1 and TRBJ1-6, with unresolved D. V was pared by 2 bases and J by 3 bases, with 9 bases between. Germline assignment: CDR1 SGHRS and CDR2 YFSETQ. This CDR3 region has 15 residues. CDR3 amino acids: CASSLEADYNSPLHF. CDR3 nucleotide sequence: TGCGCCAGCAGCTTAGAGGCAGACTATAATTCACCCCTCCACTTT.

The V gene is TRBV7-9, the J gene TRBJ2-3; the match to TRBD2 covers 13 bases. The CDR3 spans 17 residues. CDR1 and CDR2 (germline): SEHNR, FQNEAQ (reference sequence). Trimming at V came to 1 base and at J to 2 bases, leaving 3 bases not matched to a gene. The CDR3 protein is CASSLGGLAGTTDTQYF. The CDR3 bases are TGTGCCAGCAGCTTAGGGGGACTAGCGGGGACCACAGATACGCAGTATTTT.

This sequence joins TRBV27 and TRBJ1-2; 7 bases agree with TRBD1. Germline CDR1 MNHEY, CDR2 SMNVEV (reference sequence). The J segment lost 3 bases and the V segment lost 5 bases, leaving 3 bases of the junction unmatched. This CDR3 comprises 13 residues. In DNA form, the CDR3 reads TGTGCCAGCAGTAACAGGGGAGACTATGGCTACACCTTC. Its translation: CASSNRGDYGYTF.

The chain links TRBV5-1 to TRBJ2-7; 11 nucleotides match TRBD1. CDR1 and CDR2 (germline): SGHRS, YFSETQ. Unmatched junction bases numbered 9, after V lost 4 bases and J lost 6 bases. The CDR3 is 15 amino acids. CDR3 loop: CASSTGQGAAGEQYF. As DNA, the CDR3 is TGCGCCAGCAGCACAGGACAGGGGGCTGCCGGCGAGCAGTACTTC.